The sequence of this T cell receptor beta chain was determined in a study of cytomegalovirus exposure and HLA in healthy donors. Study-level results: In an earlier analysis, in some 500 donors, most V segments appeared productive either ~87% or ~30% of the time.

With respect to this clone: Its antigen is unidentified.

The PCR used 60 Vbeta and 13 Jbeta primers. Under the authors' procedure: Later work found around 80 million unique TCR beta chains, with 9.5 million to 11 million shared. Produced via immunoSEQ multiplex PCR; TCRdb's table is partial and in-frame only. V and J calls and clone size are given by that table; D and trimming were obtained from the DNA. The table includes fewer than 250,000 clones, nearly 80% detected once. The CDR3 consists of 14 residues. The germline V gene has CDR1 GTSNPN and CDR2 SVGIG (reference sequence). V gave up 2 bases and J gave up 1 base; unmatched junction bases: 1. This sequence was found in a young man in good health and CMV-seronegative. What was sequenced was PBMCs. The chain is built from TRBV30 and TRBJ1-5, with 8 nucleotides matching TRBD1. The CDR3 region has the DNA TGTGCCTGGAGTCAGGGGGCAAGCAATCAGCCCCAGCATTTT. It codes for CAWSQGASNQPQHF.